This record covers a single T cell receptor (beta chain). The antigen remains undetermined. The identical CDR3 is also encoded by other nucleotide sequences in the sample. PBMCs served as the source from which CD4+ and CD8+ T cells were sorted. These data are taken from a study of CD8+ T cells in alopecia areata. General study points: In patients, TCRs were shared less clearly than in mice, and HLA may possibly be involved.

RNA extraction was followed by reverse transcription into cDNA, which acted as the sequencing template. TCRdb's copy holds only in-frame clones and misses some; the assay was immunoSEQ multiplex PCR. The sample yields about 130,000 clones, 45% to 60% seen once. Trimming took 5 bases from V and 4 from J, leaving 5 bases between them. CDR3 length: 11 residues. The germline V gene has CDR1 SGHVS and CDR2 FNYEAQ. This TCR came from a human donor with alopecia areata. The sequencing used CD4+ T cells sorted from blood, collected at week 0. The chain links TRBV7-6 to TRBJ2-5; D not resolved. CDR3 in amino acids: CASSPRETQYF. CDR3 nucleotides: TGTGCCAGCAGCCCTCGAGAGACCCAGTACTTC.